These 25 T cell receptor beta chains originate from one sample sequenced in a study of radiotherapy plus CTLA-4 blockade in lung cancer. Produced via immunoSEQ multiplex PCR; TCRdb's table is partial and in-frame only. Among roughly 66,000 clones, around four fifths were seen once, and the ten largest hold 4% to 5%. The sample consisted of peripheral blood, taken from a patient treated with radiotherapy plus ipilimumab. The receptors come from a human donor with non-small cell lung cancer who had a partial response to radiotherapy plus ipilimumab.

The sample holds one count of this clone. The gene calls are TRBV7-2 and TRBJ2-5; weak D call: TRBD1 (6 bases). The ends were cut back, 3 bases at V and 5 bases at J, with 13 bases in the middle. The germline V gene has CDR1 SGHTA and CDR2 FQGNSA. CDR3 length equals 14 residues. The CDR3 bases are TGTGCCAGCAGCTTGCTAGGACAGTCGGAGACCCAGTACTTC. It specifies CASSLLGQSETQYF.

The chain joins TRBV4-1 to TRBJ2-1; 11 positions agree with TRBD2. CDR3 length: 18 amino acids. The V gene's germline CDR1 is MGHRA and CDR2 YSYEKL. V trimming: 3 bases; J trimming: 6 bases; junction bases outside the gene matches: 13. Here the CDR3 reads CASSQGRSGRARGNEQFF. CDR3 coding DNA: TGCGCCAGCAGCCAGGGACGTAGCGGGAGGGCTAGGGGCAATGAGCAGTTCTTC.

Only one count was recorded for this clone. Within the sample, other DNA sequences also encode this same CDR3. The chain combines TRBV5-1 with TRBJ2-3; 7 positions agree with TRBD1. The CDR3 totals 14 residues. CDR1 is SGHRS and CDR2 is YFSETQ in the germline V gene. The ends lost 3 bases at V and 1 base at J; junction bases unmatched: 2. The CDR3 DNA sequence: TGCGCCAGCAGCTCTGGACAGGGCACAGATACGCAGTATTTT. Amino acid sequence: CASSSGQGTDTQYF.

The chain links TRBV5-1 to TRBJ1-1; TRBD1 agrees at 7 bases. CDR1 and CDR2 from the germline V gene are SGHRS and YFSETQ. The CDR3 runs 13 residues. The V and J ends lost 9 bases and 6 bases, in that order; junction bases with no gene match: 11. The CDR3 DNA sequence: TGCGCCACGTCCACAGGGGATATCGCTGAAGCTTTCTTT. This codes for CATSTGDIAEAFF.

V is TRBV19 and J is TRBJ1-1, with D possibly being TRBD1 (5 bases). Trimming cost V 3 bases and J 2 bases, with 10 bases left between them. CDR1 and CDR2 (germline): LNHDA, SQIVND (reference sequence). CDR3 size: 14 residues. The CDR3 is CASSIGQFNTEAFF. CDR3 DNA: TGTGCCAGTAGTATCGGACAATTTAACACTGAAGCTTTCTTT.

The chain joins TRBV19 to TRBJ2-5; D is unclear. CDR1 is LNHDA and CDR2 is SQIVND in the germline V gene (reference sequence). The CDR3 length is 11 residues. Written as DNA, the CDR3 is TGTGTCACTTCCTCCGAGGAGACCCAGTACTTC. Translation gives CVTSSEETQYF.

V gene TRBV19 combines with J gene TRBJ1-1; TRBD1 is a possible D gene (5 bases). The CDR3 has 13 amino acids. Germline-derived CDR1 and CDR2 are LNHDA and SQIVND (reference sequence). The V gene lost 5 bases and the J gene lost 1 base, with 8 bases spanning the gap. DNA for the CDR3: TGTGCCAGTAGTCTCAGGGAGAACACTGAAGCTTTCTTT. It codes for CASSLRENTEAFF.

V is TRBV5-1 and J is TRBJ2-5, with 12 nucleotides matching TRBD2. Matching the DNA end better, TRBJ2-7 makes the J call doubtful. CDR1 and CDR2 from the germline V gene are SGHRS and YFSETQ. This CDR3 comprises 16 residues. CDR3 in amino acids: CASSSRTSGKVYEQYF. The CDR3 DNA reads as TGCGCCAGCAGCTCCCGGACTAGCGGGAAGGTCTACGAGCAGTACTTC.

The V call is TRBV7-9, the J call TRBJ1-1; perhaps TRBD1 as D (5 bases). V was shortened by 0 bases and J by 5 bases, with 16 bases between the two germline ends. Per the germline V gene, CDR1 is SEHNR and CDR2 is FQNEAQ (reference sequence). This CDR3 is built from 16 residues. The CDR3 DNA reads as TGTGCCAGCAGCTTAGCGCTAGGGACTGGCGGGACTGAAGCTTTCTTT. Encoded protein: CASSLALGTGGTEAFF.

The genes are TRBV7-8 and TRBJ2-5; D may be TRBD1 (6 bases). Per the germline V gene, CDR1 is SGHVS and CDR2 is FQNEAQ. This CDR3 has 14 residues. Trimming left V 1 base short and J 5 bases short, with 11 bases between. CDR3 in amino acids: CASSLDRVSETQYF. CDR3 coding DNA: TGTGCCAGCAGCTTAGACAGGGTGTCCGAGACCCAGTACTTC. The full variable domain, rest sourced from reference TRBV7-8 and TRBJ2-5, is GAGVSQSPRYKVAKRGQDVALRCDPISGHVSLFWYQQALGQGPEFLTYFQNEAQLDKSGLPSDRFFAERPEGSVSTLKIQRTQQEDSAVYLCASSLDRVSETQYFGPGTRLLVL.

The chain joins TRBV5-8 to TRBJ1-2; possible D gene TRBD1, 6 bases. Germline CDR1 reads SGHTS; CDR2 reads YDEGEE. Trimming removed 2 bases from V and 0 bases from J, with 8 bases in between. The CDR3 is 14 residues long. The CDR3 DNA follows: TGTGCCAGCAGCTTCGGGACAACTAACTATGGCTACACCTTC. It specifies CASSFGTTNYGYTF.

V is TRBV5-4 and J is TRBJ2-7; 10 bases align to TRBD2. CDR1 and CDR2 (germline): SGHNT, YYREEE (reference sequence). The CDR3 spans 15 residues. The junction had 1 base not matched to a gene; V was cut back by 1 base and J by 0 bases. CDR3: CASSLRTSGSYEQYF. DNA of the CDR3: TGTGCCAGCAGCTTGCGGACTAGCGGCTCCTACGAGCAGTACTTC.

In regard to this clone: The sample contains more than one DNA sequence encoding this CDR3. The chain's CDR3 is CASSSTGSNQPQHF. DNA for the CDR3: TGTGCCAGCAGTTCAACAGGGAGCAATCAGCCCCAGCATTTT. This chain joins TRBV27 and TRBJ1-5; D is possibly TRBD1 (6 bases). The CDR3 is made up of 14 amino acids. V dropped 4 bases and J dropped 1 base, with 8 bases sitting between them. The V gene's germline CDR1 is MNHEY and CDR2 SMNVEV (reference sequence).

CDR3 DNA sequence: TGTGCCAGCAGTGACAGGGGGGTAGAGACCCAGTACTTC. It codes for CASSDRGVETQYF. This sequence joins TRBV2 and TRBJ2-5; possible D gene TRBD1, 7 bases. The CDR3 contains 13 residues. CDR1 and CDR2 (germline): SNHLY, FYNNEI. V dropped 3 bases and J dropped 4 bases, with 9 bases sitting between them.

Only one count was recorded for this clone. This chain uses TRBV5-1 with TRBJ2-7, with 7 bases aligning to TRBD1. This CDR3 region has 15 residues. Germline V CDR1 and CDR2: SGHRS, YFSETQ. Trimming at V came to 0 bases and at J to 4 bases, leaving 7 bases not matched to a gene. CDR3 protein: CASSLEAGGQYEQYF. DNA of the CDR3: TGCGCCAGCAGCTTGGAGGCAGGGGGTCAGTACGAGCAGTACTTC.

The V gene is TRBV28, the J gene TRBJ1-2, with D unclear. In germline, CDR1 is MDHEN, CDR2 SYDVKM. This CDR3 contains 12 residues. Trimming took 6 bases from V and 5 from J, leaving 10 bases between them. CDR3 region: CASSPPAYGYTF. Here the CDR3 DNA reads TGTGCCAGCAGCCCCCCAGCGTATGGCTACACCTTC.

The CDR3 is CASQSVQGASNQPQHF. CDR3 nucleotide sequence: TGTGCCAGTCAAAGCGTACAAGGGGCCTCCAATCAGCCCCAGCATTTT. The chain recombines TRBV28 with TRBJ1-5; maybe TRBD1 (5 bases). CDR3 size: 16 residues. Germline V lookup: CDR1 MDHEN, CDR2 SYDVKM. V lost 9 bases and J lost 3, with 21 bases in between.

This clone appeared a single time. The genes are TRBV7-9 and TRBJ1-2; 11 bases are a match to TRBD1. Trimming at V came to 1 base and at J to 4 bases, leaving 2 bases not matched to a gene. Germline lookup yields CDR1 SEHNR and CDR2 FQNEAQ (reference sequence). The CDR3 extends over 15 amino acids. Here the CDR3 DNA reads TGTGCCAGCAGCTTAGGGACAGGGGGCTTCTATGGCTACACCTTC. Translated: CASSLGTGGFYGYTF.

DNA of the CDR3: TGTGCCAGCACCATCGGGACAGGGAACACCGGGGAGCTGTTTTTT. This gives the protein CASTIGTGNTGELFF. This chain links TRBV25-1 with TRBJ2-2; 8 bases map to TRBD1. Germline-derived CDR1 and CDR2 are MGHDK and SYGVNS. The V gene end was trimmed by 7 bases and the J gene end by 1 base; junction bases not matched to a gene: 5. The CDR3 runs 15 residues.

This chain links TRBV5-8 with TRBJ2-3; 8 bases agree with TRBD2. The germline V gene has CDR1 SGHTS and CDR2 YDEGEE. V was pared by 6 bases and J by 6 bases, with 9 bases of the junction left unmatched. The CDR3 totals 14 residues. Here the CDR3 DNA reads TGTGCCAGCAAGCGAACGGGAGGGGCGGATACGCAGTATTTT. Protein: CASKRTGGADTQYF.

The chain carries TRBV19 and TRBJ2-7; 7 bases agree with TRBD1. Germline CDR1 LNHDA, CDR2 SQIVND (reference sequence). This CDR3 is 15 amino acids long. Trimming cost V 5 bases and J 3 bases; bases outside gene matches: 10. The CDR3 DNA reads as TGTGCCAGTAGTTCCCGGGACAGTGGCTTCTACGAGCAGTACTTC. Its translation: CASSSRDSGFYEQYF.

This clone was counted between two and nine times. The V call is TRBV4-1, the J call TRBJ2-2; TRBD1 is a possible D gene (6 bases). The CDR3 covers 15 residues. Germline-derived CDR1 and CDR2 are MGHRA and YSYEKL. V lost 7 bases and J 6 bases, leaving 18 bases between the germline ends. The CDR3 sequence is CASKAAHRAPGELFF. The CDR3 DNA reads as TGCGCCAGCAAAGCCGCCCACAGGGCCCCCGGGGAGCTGTTTTTT.

V gene TRBV6-5 combines with J gene TRBJ2-1; TRBD1 might be the D (6 bases). The CDR3 runs 13 residues. Germline loops: CDR1 MNHEY, CDR2 SVGAGI. Trimming took 0 bases from V and 7 from J, leaving 7 bases between them. CDR3 in DNA: TGTGCCAGCAGTTACTCCAGGGGTAATGAGCAGTTCTTC. Amino acids: CASSYSRGNEQFF.

This clone was observed a single time. V and J are TRBV5-4 and TRBJ2-7; D is perhaps TRBD1 (6 bases). From germline, CDR1 is SGHNT and CDR2 YYREEE (reference sequence). V dropped 4 bases and J dropped 2 bases, with 19 bases sitting between them. The CDR3 is 16 amino acids. CDR3 bases: TGTGCCAGCAGCCTGCTTGGCAGGGGAAGGACCTACGAGCAGTACTTC. Translated: CASSLLGRGRTYEQYF.

The V and J genes are TRBV5-1 and TRBJ2-2; D is perhaps TRBD2 (5 bases). Germline V gives CDR1 SGHRS, CDR2 YFSETQ. V gave up 6 bases and J gave up 7 bases, with 16 bases separating them. CDR3 length: 14 residues. The CDR3 spells CASTDRAGGGELFF. CDR3 DNA: TGCGCCAGCACCGATCGCGCGGGTGGCGGGGAGCTGTTTTTT.